This T cell receptor beta chain stems from a study of cytomegalovirus exposure and HLA in healthy donors. Whole-study context: Earlier, approximately 190 million T cells were analyzed, and 117 million unique TCR beta sequences were found among them.

Both 60 Vbeta primers and 13 Jbeta primers went into the PCR. The data were produced by immunoSEQ multiplex PCR, yet TCRdb's version contains in-frame clones alone and is incomplete. The sample lists some 160,000 clones; roughly 84% were seen once. Whole-study findings and limits: In a later analysis, parvovirus B19, influenza, CMV and Epstein-Barr virus appeared linked to several top co-occurrence clusters. Many donors shared some public TCRs, even though most TCR sequences were rare.

This clone was picked up a small number of times. What it binds is unknown. Germline CDR1 and CDR2: SGHKS and YYEKEE (reference sequence). CDR3 length equals 15 residues. V dropped 0 bases and J dropped 4 bases, with 11 bases sitting between them. Sequenced input: PBMCs. The chain carries TRBV5-5 and TRBJ1-5, with D possibly being TRBD1 (6 bases). The receptor was isolated from a man between 18 and 35 years old in good health and CMV-seronegative. The CDR3 DNA reads TGTGCCAGCAGCTTGGCCGGCAGGGGTAATCAGCCCCAGCATTTT. Its protein is CASSLAGRGNQPQHF.